These 18 T cell receptor beta chains originate from one sample sequenced in a study of somatic mutations in cytotoxic T cells in rheumatoid arthritis. Only in-frame clones appear in the TCRdb table, and some are missing; sequencing was by immunoSEQ multiplex PCR. The top ten clones hold roughly 27% of a sample with some 18,000 clones, more than 70% of them seen once. Sequencing input: CD8+ T cells sorted from blood. The source is an adult with rheumatoid arthritis.

The V call is TRBV30, the J call TRBJ2-1; D unresolved. The V gene's germline CDR1 is GTSNPN and CDR2 SVGIG (reference sequence). CDR3 size: 14 residues. V was clipped by 2 bases and J by 6 bases, with 14 bases between them. CDR3 in DNA: TGTGCCTGGAGTTACGCTGGAGAGGCCAATGAGCAGTTCTTC. Translated, it gives CAWSYAGEANEQFF.

By sample share, this clone is medium-sized. This sequence joins TRBV19 and TRBJ2-1; D gene ambiguous. V was clipped by 3 bases and J by 0 bases, with 3 bases between them. CDR3 length: 13 amino acids. Per the germline V gene, CDR1 is LNHDA and CDR2 is SQIVND (reference sequence). The CDR3 here is CASSIGSYNEQFF. Written as DNA, the CDR3 is TGTGCCAGTAGTATCGGCTCCTACAATGAGCAGTTCTTC.

The genes are TRBV11-2 and TRBJ2-5; D may be TRBD1 (5 bases). The V end was cut by 5 bases, the J end by 5 bases, with 18 bases between. CDR1 is SGHAT and CDR2 is FQNNGV in the germline V gene. CDR3 length: 15 amino acids. CDR3 sequence reads: CASSLYRGAGETQYF. The CDR3 DNA reads as TGTGCCAGCAGCCTCTATCGTGGGGCAGGTGAGACCCAGTACTTC.

J is TRBJ2-7 and V is TRBV9; possible D gene TRBD2, 5 bases. The germline V and J ends were trimmed by 0 bases and 6 bases, with 13 bases remaining between them. CDR1 and CDR2 from the germline V gene are SGDLS and YYNGEE. The CDR3 length is 14 residues. The CDR3 bases are TGTGCCAGCAGCGTAGGGCTTCCGGGGATCGAGCAGTACTTC. It specifies CASSVGLPGIEQYF.

The rearrangement links TRBV7-9 to TRBJ2-5; D is possibly TRBD1 (5 bases). Germline V gene data show CDR1 as SEHNR and CDR2 as FQNEAQ (reference sequence). The V and J ends lost 0 bases and 5 bases respectively, with 10 bases between them. CDR3 length: 14 amino acids. In DNA, the CDR3 is TGTGCCAGCAGCTTAGCTAGGGGCTGGGAGACCCAGTACTTC. It codes for CASSLARGWETQYF.

This sequence joins TRBV15 and TRBJ1-4, with a weak D call TRBD1 (5 bases). The CDR3 runs to 12 residues. The V gene lost 8 bases and the J gene lost 5 bases, with 9 bases spanning the gap. Germline CDR1 and CDR2: LNHNV and YYDKDF (reference sequence). The CDR3 DNA is TGTGCCACCGGGGCGGAGAATGAAAAACTGTTTTTT. Amino acids: CATGAENEKLFF.

V usage is TRBV27 and J usage is TRBJ2-3; 7 nucleotides agree with TRBD2. The germline V gene has CDR1 MNHEY and CDR2 SMNVEV (reference sequence). Trimming removed 1 base from V and 2 bases from J; junction bases left unmatched: 6. The CDR3 runs to 16 residues. The CDR3 sequence: CASSLWEGTHTDTQYF. In nucleotides, the CDR3 is TGTGCCAGCAGTTTATGGGAGGGCACCCACACAGATACGCAGTATTTT.

The V call is TRBV27, the J call TRBJ1-1; no reliable D call. The CDR3 covers 11 residues. V dropped 8 bases and J dropped 4 bases, with 8 bases sitting between them. Germline CDR1 reads MNHEY; CDR2 reads SMNVEV (reference sequence). This chain's CDR3 is CASALGTEAFF. The CDR3 nucleotides are TGTGCCAGCGCATTGGGCACTGAAGCTTTCTTT.

This clone was found once. V gene TRBV7-2 combines with J gene TRBJ1-2; 9 positions agree with TRBD1. The trim removed 3 bases at V and 5 bases at J, leaving 4 bases unmatched. The germline CDR1 and CDR2 sequences are SGHTA and FQGNSA. The CDR3 runs 14 residues. The CDR3 loop is CASSFTGTGYGYTF. The CDR3 DNA reads TGTGCCAGCAGCTTTACCGGGACAGGGTATGGCTACACCTTC.

The V and J genes are TRBV6-5 and TRBJ2-1; no reliable D call. This CDR3 comprises 12 residues. The germline gives CDR1 MNHEY, CDR2 SVGAGI. V dropped 5 bases and J dropped 5 bases, with 7 bases sitting between them. The DNA for the CDR3 is TGTGCCAGCAGTACAGTGAACAATGAGCAGTTCTTC. This sequence encodes CASSTVNNEQFF.

The chain employs TRBV6-1 and TRBJ1-1, with TRBD1 identical over 9 bases. Losses at the gene ends were 5 bases for V and 4 bases for J; bases not matched to a gene: 5. The CDR3 has 14 residues. Per germline, CDR1 MNHNS and CDR2 SASEGT. The CDR3 loop is CASSPTGGITEAFF. Here the CDR3 DNA reads TGTGCCAGCAGTCCGACAGGGGGGATCACTGAAGCTTTCTTT.

The chain has TRBV19 and TRBJ1-1; D might be TRBD1 (5 bases). The V gene lost 3 bases and the J gene lost 1 base, with 12 bases spanning the gap. Germline CDR1 is LNHDA and CDR2 is SQIVND (reference sequence). The CDR3 spans 15 residues. The CDR3 region is CASSITGEGNTEAFF. Written as DNA, the CDR3 is TGTGCCAGTAGTATTACGGGGGAGGGGAACACTGAAGCTTTCTTT.

The rearrangement links TRBV6-4 to TRBJ2-4; D is unclear. V lost 5 bases, J lost 5 bases, and 10 bases lay in between. CDR1 is MRHNA, CDR2 SNTAGT, per germline. There are 13 residues in the CDR3. The CDR3 loop reads CASSPGPENIQYF. The CDR3 DNA is TGTGCCAGCAGTCCTGGACCAGAAAACATTCAGTACTTC.

The rearrangement links TRBV7-6 to TRBJ2-3, with D uncertain. Germline assignment: CDR1 SGHVS and CDR2 FNYEAQ. The V end was cut by 5 bases, the J end by 0 bases, with 12 bases between. The CDR3 is 15 residues long. Here the CDR3 reads CASSPVGSSTDTQYF. CDR3 bases: TGTGCCAGCAGCCCGGTGGGATCCAGCACAGATACGCAGTATTTT.

The chain uses TRBV6-4 and TRBJ2-2, with TRBD1 as a possible D gene (5 bases). The CDR3 extends over 15 amino acids. The V end was cut by 2 bases, the J end by 3 bases, with 10 bases between. CDR1 and CDR2 from the germline V gene are MRHNA and SNTAGT. CDR3 nucleotides: TGTGCCAGCAGTGACAGGGGCTTGGACACCGGGGAGCTGTTTTTT. Its protein product is CASSDRGLDTGELFF.

This clone has just one count. V and J are TRBV7-8 and TRBJ2-5; D possibly corresponds to TRBD2 (6 bases). CDR3 length: 16 residues. The germline V and J ends were trimmed by 2 bases and 5 bases, with 18 bases remaining between them. Germline V gene lookup returns CDR1 SGHVS and CDR2 FQNEAQ. This chain's CDR3 is CASSLPFGTQGETQYF. CDR3 coding DNA: TGTGCCAGCAGCTTACCATTTGGGACTCAAGGGGAGACCCAGTACTTC. Combining the CDR3 with reference TRBV7-8 and TRBJ2-5 gives the whole variable domain GAGVSQSPRYKVAKRGQDVALRCDPISGHVSLFWYQQALGQGPEFLTYFQNEAQLDKSGLPSDRFFAERPEGSVSTLKIQRTQQEDSAVYLCASSLPFGTQGETQYFGPGTRLLVL.

This clone was observed a handful of times. Here the CDR3 reads CASSESGGEQYF. The CDR3 region has the DNA TGCGCCAGCAGTGAGTCGGGAGGGGAGCAGTACTTC. V usage is TRBV10-1 and J usage is TRBJ2-7; 7 bases fit TRBD2. The V gene end was trimmed by 0 bases and the J gene end by 7 bases; junction bases not matched to a gene: 0. Germline-derived CDR1 and CDR2 are WNHNN and SYGVQD (reference sequence). The CDR3 sequence is 12 residues long.

The chain has TRBV2 and TRBJ2-2, with D unclear. V was pared by 0 bases and J by 8 bases, with 22 bases between. CDR3 length: 18 residues. In germline, CDR1 is SNHLY, CDR2 FYNNEI. CDR3 sequence reads: CASSEAFASIVGKGELFF. DNA of the CDR3: TGTGCCAGCAGTGAAGCTTTCGCGAGCATAGTGGGAAAAGGGGAGCTGTTTTTT.